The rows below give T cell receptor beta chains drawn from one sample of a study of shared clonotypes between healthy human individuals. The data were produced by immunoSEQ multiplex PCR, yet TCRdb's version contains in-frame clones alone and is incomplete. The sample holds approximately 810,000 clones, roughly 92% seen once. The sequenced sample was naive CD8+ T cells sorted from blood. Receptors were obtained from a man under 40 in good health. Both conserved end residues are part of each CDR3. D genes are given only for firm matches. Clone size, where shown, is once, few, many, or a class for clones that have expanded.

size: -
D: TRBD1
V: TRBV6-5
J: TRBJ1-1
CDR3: CASSPGQGNTEAFF
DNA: TGTGCCAGCAGCCCGGGACAGGGGAACACTGAAGCTTTCTTT

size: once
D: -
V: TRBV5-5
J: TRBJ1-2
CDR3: CASSHDSSYTF
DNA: TGTGCCAGCAGCCATGACAGTAGCTACACCTTC

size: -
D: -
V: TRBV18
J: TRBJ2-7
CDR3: CASSPVGTYYEQYF
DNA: TGTGCCAGCTCCCCTGTCGGGACCTACTACGAGCAGTACTTC

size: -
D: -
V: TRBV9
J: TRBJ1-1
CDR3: CASSVSPEAFF
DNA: TGTGCCAGCAGCGTAAGTCCTGAAGCTTTCTTT

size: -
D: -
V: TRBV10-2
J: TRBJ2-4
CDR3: CATLDSGAKNIQYF
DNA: TGCGCCACCCTGGACAGCGGAGCCAAAAACATTCAGTACTTC

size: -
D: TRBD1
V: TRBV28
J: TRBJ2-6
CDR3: CASRSRDSLPGANVLTF
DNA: TGTGCCAGCAGAAGCCGGGACAGCCTCCCTGGGGCCAACGTCCTGACTTTC

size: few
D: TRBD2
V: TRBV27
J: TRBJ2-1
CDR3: CASLYPPTSGTLNEQFF
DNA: TGTGCCAGCCTTTACCCGCCCACTAGCGGGACGTTAAATGAGCAGTTCTTC

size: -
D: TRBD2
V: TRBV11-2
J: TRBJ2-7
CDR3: CASRNSGRARYEQYF
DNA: TGTGCCAGCAGAAATAGCGGGAGGGCCCGCTACGAGCAGTACTTC

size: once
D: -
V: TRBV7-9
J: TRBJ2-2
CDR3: CASSGAANTGELFF
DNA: TGTGCCAGCAGCGGAGCCGCGAACACCGGGGAGCTGTTTTTT

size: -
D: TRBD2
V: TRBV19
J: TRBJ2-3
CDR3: CASSAAGGGPDTQYF
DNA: TGTGCCAGTAGTGCGGCGGGGGGGGGCCCAGATACGCAGTATTTT